This T cell receptor beta chain is from a study of technical replicates of blood from several donors. Using immunoSEQ multiplex PCR, the repertoire was profiled, and TCRdb retains in-frame clones only, with some absent. Of under 15,000 clones detected, approximately 93% appear once; the ten largest clones hold approximately 9.1%. CDR3 length: 15 residues. Germline loops: CDR1 MDHEN, CDR2 SYDVKM. Deletions cut 7 bases from V and 4 bases from J, with 19 bases between. The sequenced sample was PBMCs. The gene calls are TRBV28 and TRBJ1-2; possible D gene TRBD1, 6 bases. The clonotype was recovered from a human donor in good health. The CDR3 here is CASTAPPGQGYGYTF. For the CDR3, the DNA is TGTGCCAGCACCGCGCCCCCGGGACAAGGCTATGGCTACACCTTC.